This TCR beta chain was recovered during a study of shared clonotypes between healthy human individuals. Study at large: Each donor's CD4 naive and CD4 memory cells filled three plates apiece, CD8 naive two, and CD8 memory one. Overall study results and limits: In the sorted subsets, rarefaction showed sequencing was incomplete despite large depth. Non-shared clonotypes displayed generation probabilities falling below those of clonotypes present in all four donors.

This table comes from immunoSEQ multiplex PCR, and its TCRdb copy is limited to in-frame clones, with some not included. The sample includes about 1 million clones, about 77% of them seen just once. Regarding this clone: Its antigen is as yet unknown.

The CDR3 runs 14 residues. Germline V gene data show CDR1 as ENHRY and CDR2 as SYGVKD. Trimming pared 2 bases from V and 5 bases from J, leaving 9 bases between. This TCR was recovered from a man younger than 35 in good health. Specimen: memory CD4+ T cells sorted from blood. Subset given: CD45RA-negative fraction. This chain joins TRBV10-3 and TRBJ2-2; tentative D call: TRBD2 (6 bases). The CDR3, as DNA: TGTGCCATCAGTGAGACTAGCTTAACCGGGGAGCTGTTTTTT. Protein sequence: CAISETSLTGELFF.